This paragraph covers one T cell receptor (beta chain) sequence. The data stem from a study of blood T cell repertoires in COVID-19. Libraries were prepared by immunoSEQ multiplex PCR; TCRdb keeps only in-frame clonotypes and omits some of them. The sample lists around 130,000 clones; approximately 84% were seen once. The CDR3 loop spans 15 amino acids. The ends lost 6 bases at V and 10 bases at J; junction bases unmatched: 10. CDR1 MDHEN and CDR2 SYDVKM come from the germline V gene. The source material was peripheral blood. The J gene is TRBJ1-6, the V gene TRBV28; the match to TRBD1 covers 9 bases. The TCR was taken from a woman aged 45-65 years who had recovered from COVID-19. CDR3 residues: CASSQQGTGRSPLHF. CDR3 DNA sequence: TGTGCCAGCAGCCAACAGGGGACAGGGCGATCACCCCTCCACTTT.